The sample holds a few counts of the clone carrying this T cell receptor (beta chain). Its target is unknown. These data are taken from a study of beta chain features in type 1 diabetes. About the research overall: Cell yields, age and gender were similar between patients and healthy donors.

Study-level points and caveats: Among all four CD4+ subsets, Type 1 diabetes patients had TCRB CDR3s that were moderately but significantly shorter.

Purity of each sorted population was above 98%. cDNA synthesis used the whole RNA isolate, giving expressed TCRB sequences. TCRdb's copy holds only in-frame clones and misses some; the assay was immunoSEQ multiplex PCR. The table has about 150,000 clones, about 9.8% seen once. The CDR3 length is 13 residues. Germline assignment: CDR1 SGHTA and CDR2 FQGNSA. The germline V and J ends were trimmed by 0 bases and 2 bases, with 3 bases remaining between them. Sequencing input: central memory CD4+ T cells from blood. The origin of this receptor is a woman between 18 and 30 years old in good health. J is TRBJ2-3 and V is TRBV7-2; D uncertain. The CDR3, as DNA: TGTGCCAGCAGCTTAGCCATCACAGATACGCAGTATTTT. Amino acid sequence: CASSLAITDTQYF.